The 15 T cell receptor beta chains below come from one sample, sequenced in a study of breast tumors, draining lymph nodes, adjacent tissues (dated by TCRdb to 2016 to 2018). Library preparation was by multiplex PCR. For sequencing, an Illumina HiSeq 2000 was employed. In-frame beta chains were kept once TCRdb had trimmed the public reads at Q25 with fastp and called clones with MiXCR. Records with the same CDR3 protein are collapsed into one entry carrying the most frequent genes and DNA. The sample table lists 200,000 to 300,000 distinct CDR3 sequences, 30% to 35% of them with a count of one. The leading ten clones occupy around 1% of the sample. Lymph node samples were obtained from the axillary draining lymph nodes of breast cancer patients. The sample taken for sequencing was axillary lymph node tissue. The source is a female donor with breast cancer. Some clones in this sample may be carry-over from other donors' samples.

This clonotype has a count of ten or more. The CDR3 DNA sequence: TGTGCCAGCAATAGGGACGGTCGGGAGCAGTACTTC. This sequence encodes CASNRDGREQYF. The V and J genes are TRBV25-1 and TRBJ2-7; D may match TRBD1 or TRBD2 (5 bases each). V was shortened by 7 bases and J by 7 bases, with 14 bases between the two germline ends. This CDR3 spans 12 amino acids. In germline, CDR1 is MGHDK, CDR2 SYGVNS.

Concerning this clonotype: This may come from a read error, since a much larger clone is one base off. CDR3 loop: CASSSRDSPQKLFF. The CDR3 DNA reads TGTGCCAGCAGCTCCCGGGACTCCCCTCAAAAACTGTTTTTT. V gene TRBV5-4 combines with J gene TRBJ1-4, with D possibly being TRBD1 (5 bases). Trimming took off 3 bases at V and 9 bases at J, with 15 bases between the two ends. Germline V gives CDR1 SGHNT, CDR2 YYREEE (reference sequence). The CDR3 spans 14 residues.

This clonotype was recorded at least ten times. This sequence joins TRBV7-2 and TRBJ2-7; TRBD1 matches 7 bases. The germline V gene encodes CDR1 SGHTA and CDR2 FQGNSA. The CDR3 runs 15 residues. The junction had 7 bases not matched to a gene; V was cut back by 3 bases and J by 2 bases. CDR3 nucleotide sequence: TGTGCCAGCAGCTTCATGGCAGGACAGGCCTACGAGCAGTACTTC. Translation: CASSFMAGQAYEQYF. Complete variable domain (other parts from reference TRBV7-2 and TRBJ2-7): GAGVSQSPSNKVTEKGKDVELRCDPISGHTALYWYRQSLGQGLEFLIYFQGNSAPDKSGLPSDRFSAERTGGSVSTLTIQRTQQEDSAVYLCASSFMAGQAYEQYFGPGTRLTVT.

This clonotype was detected many times. The gene calls are TRBV12-3 or TRBV12-4 and TRBJ1-5; D gene unclear. V was clipped by 3 bases and J by 8 bases, with 8 bases between them. This CDR3 comprises 12 residues. CDR3 in amino acids: CASSFGDKPQHF. For the CDR3, the DNA is TGTGCCAGCAGTTTTGGAGACAAGCCCCAGCATTTT.

In its sample, this clonotype was seen many times. The chain combines TRBV11-3 with TRBJ1-3; D is undetermined. CDR1 SGHNT and CDR2 YENEEA come from the germline V gene. This CDR3 region has 16 residues. V lost 4 bases, J lost 3 bases, and 16 bases lay in between. The CDR3: CASSSNFNPSGNTIYF. DNA of the CDR3: TGTGCCAGCAGCTCCAACTTTAATCCGAGTGGAAACACCATATATTTT.

This clonotype was detected many times. The chain has TRBV19 and TRBJ1-5; 11 positions agree with TRBD1. J was trimmed by 6 bases and V by 9 bases; bases with no gene match: 7. The CDR3 spans 14 residues. Germline loops: CDR1 LNHDA, CDR2 SQIVND (reference sequence). The CDR3 sequence is CASAGTGGTQPQHF. CDR3 DNA: TGTGCCAGCGCGGGGACAGGGGGTACTCAGCCCCAGCATTTT.

This clonotype was seen just once. The rearrangement uses TRBV6-6 and TRBJ1-1, with 9 bases lining up with TRBD1. Per the germline V gene, CDR1 is MNHNY and CDR2 is SVGAGI (reference sequence). V gave up 6 bases and J gave up 4 bases; unmatched junction bases: 12. The CDR3 sequence is 16 residues long. The CDR3 loop is CASSHRTGTGTTEAFF. The CDR3 nucleotides are TGTGCCAGCAGCCACCGGACCGGGACAGGGACCACTGAAGCTTTCTTT.

This clonotype appeared many times. V usage is TRBV6-5 and J usage is TRBJ2-7; D may be TRBD1 or TRBD2 (5 bases each). The CDR3 has 14 residues. The germline V gene has CDR1 MNHEY and CDR2 SVGAGI. The ends were cut back, 0 bases at V and 3 bases at J, with 9 bases in the middle. CDR3 residues: CASSYSGDGYEQYF. In DNA form, the CDR3 reads TGTGCCAGCAGTTACTCGGGGGATGGCTACGAGCAGTACTTC.

There are many counts of this clonotype. The rearrangement joins TRBV5-1 to TRBJ2-1, with 7 bases fitting TRBD2. CDR1 is SGHRS and CDR2 is YFSETQ in the germline V gene. Trimming cost V 2 bases and J 2 bases; bases outside gene matches: 1. This CDR3 is built from 14 residues. The CDR3 region is CASSLSGTYNEQFF. Here the CDR3 DNA reads TGCGCCAGCAGCTTAAGCGGGACCTACAATGAGCAGTTCTTC.

In its sample, this clonotype was seen many times. The genes are TRBV5-6 and TRBJ1-2, with D perhaps matching TRBD1 (5 bases). Germline V lookup: CDR1 SGHDT, CDR2 YYEEEE. Trimming cost V 0 bases and J 6 bases, with 12 bases left between them. The CDR3 covers 14 residues. This CDR3 reads CASSLDAGRHGYTF. In DNA, the CDR3 is TGTGCCAGCAGCTTGGACGCAGGGAGGCATGGCTACACCTTC.

Only one count was recorded for this clonotype. The rearrangement uses TRBV5-1 and TRBJ1-4; TRBD1 matches at 7 bases. This CDR3 is built from 16 residues. From germline, CDR1 is SGHRS and CDR2 YFSETQ. The V gene end was trimmed by 4 bases and the J gene end by 5 bases; junction bases not matched to a gene: 11. CDR3 amino acids: CASSPRGRDSNEKLFF. CDR3 nucleotide sequence: TGCGCCAGCAGCCCCCGGGGCCGGGACAGCAATGAAAAACTGTTTTTT.

This sequence joins TRBV20-1 and TRBJ2-4; 10 bases are a match to TRBD2. The germline V gene encodes CDR1 DFQATT and CDR2 SNEGSKA (reference sequence). The CDR3 contains 16 residues. The V gene end was trimmed by 3 bases and the J gene end by 4 bases; junction bases not matched to a gene: 9. The CDR3, as DNA: TGCAGTGCTAGCAATACCCTAGCGGGAGCAAAAAACATTCAGTACTTC. It specifies CSASNTLAGAKNIQYF.

The chain carries TRBV9 and TRBJ2-6, with no clear D. Germline-derived CDR1 and CDR2 are SGDLS and YYNGEE. V gave up 0 bases and J gave up 4 bases, with 8 bases separating them. This CDR3 region has 15 residues. The CDR3 here is CASSVGATGANVLTF. The DNA of the CDR3 is TGTGCCAGCAGCGTAGGGGCGACAGGGGCCAACGTCCTGACTTTC.

This clonotype was observed many times. The J gene is TRBJ2-1, the V gene TRBV20-1, with TRBD2 identical over 12 bases. The CDR3 runs 17 residues. The V gene end was trimmed by 7 bases and the J gene end by 12 bases; junction bases not matched to a gene: 22. Per the germline V gene, CDR1 is DFQATT and CDR2 is SNEGSKA (reference sequence). The CDR3 DNA reads as TGCAGTGTTACAGAAGGTGGACAGGCTAGCGGGAGGGTCGGGCAGTTCTTC. Protein product: CSVTEGGQASGRVGQFF.

In its sample, this clonotype was seen many times. The rearrangement links TRBV12-3 or TRBV12-4 to TRBJ2-3; perhaps TRBD2 as D (5 bases). The CDR3 covers 14 residues. Trimming removed 1 base at V and 2 bases at J, with 7 bases between. In nucleotides, the CDR3 is TGTGCCAGCAGTTTAGGGAGGTACACAGATACGCAGTATTTT. Its protein is CASSLGRYTDTQYF.